A selection of T cell receptor beta chains follows, all from one sample in a study of blood T cell repertoires in COVID-19. Measured with immunoSEQ multiplex PCR; TCRdb has only the in-frame clones, and not every one. This sample has approximately 87,000 clones, with 80% to 90% found just once. Sample: peripheral blood. All receptors come from a man between 65 and 80 years old with active or convalescent COVID-19. The CDR3 runs from the conserved cysteine through the conserved F or W. The order of the fields is D gene, V gene, J gene, clone size, CDR3 DNA, CDR3 protein. D genes are given only for firm matches. Some rows mark clone size as missing; the rest say once, few, many or name a class of expanded clone.

.	TRBV30	TRBJ2-3	once	TGTGCCTGGAGTGGGGGACTGTCACCCACAGATACGCAGTATTTT	CAWSGGLSPTDTQYF
TRBD2	TRBV2	TRBJ2-3	.	TGTGCCAGCAGTGAGAGGACTAGCGGCACAGATACGCAGTATTTT	CASSERTSGTDTQYF
.	TRBV28	TRBJ2-5	.	TGTGCCAGCAGTCCGGGTATCCAAGAGACCCAGTACTTC	CASSPGIQETQYF
.	TRBV9	TRBJ2-3	.	TGTGCCAGCAGCGTGACCGCAGGTACAGATACGCAGTATTTT	CASSVTAGTDTQYF
TRBD1	TRBV19	TRBJ1-1	.	TGTGCCAGTAGTCGACAGGGGGTCGGCGCTGAAGCTTTCTTT	CASSRQGVGAEAFF
.	TRBV28	TRBJ1-2	.	TGTGCCAGCAATACCCCCGGTGGGCAGGGGTATGGCTACACCTTC	CASNTPGGQGYGYTF
TRBD1	TRBV2	TRBJ2-7	once	TGTGCCAGCAGTTTTGGGACAGGGGGCTACGAGCAGTACTTC	CASSFGTGGYEQYF
.	TRBV6-5	TRBJ2-5	.	TGTGCCAGCAGGACCCAACAGGGCAGCGAGACCCAGTACTTC	CASRTQQGSETQYF
.	TRBV6-5	TRBJ1-1	.	TGTGCCAGCAGTATGGGGGCTAGGAACACTGAAGCTTTCTTT	CASSMGARNTEAFF
TRBD2	TRBV2	TRBJ2-1	once	TGTGCCAGCGCTATTCGGGAGGGTAATGAGCAGTTCTTC	CASAIREGNEQFF
.	TRBV30	TRBJ2-5	.	TGTGCCTGGAGTGTAGGCAGGGAAGAGACCCAGTACTTC	CAWSVGREETQYF
.	TRBV5-4	TRBJ1-6	.	TGTGCCAGCAGCTTGGTTCAGGGCGTCGATTCACCCCTCCACTTT	CASSLVQGVDSPLHF
.	TRBV25-1	TRBJ1-1	.	TGTGCCACCCAGAGAGGGGGTACTGAAGCTTTCTTT	CATQRGGTEAFF
.	TRBV5-1	TRBJ1-2	.	TGCGCCAGCAGCTTGGCCTCAGGTTCCTATGGCTACACCTTC	CASSLASGSYGYTF
TRBD1	TRBV7-9	TRBJ2-4	.	TGTGCCAGCAGCTTAGTTCAGGGGGTTGGCATTCAGTACTTC	CASSLVQGVGIQYF
TRBD1	TRBV30	TRBJ2-5	.	TGTGCCTGGAGTCCTCAGGGGGTTGGAGAGACCCAGTACTTC	CAWSPQGVGETQYF
TRBD2	TRBV19	TRBJ2-1	.	TGTGCCAGTAGTCCGCGTGCACTAGCGGGCGGTTACAATGAGCAGTTCTTC	CASSPRALAGGYNEQFF
.	TRBV2	TRBJ1-3	once	TGTGCCAGCAGGTCAGGTGTGGTGAGCTCTGGAAACACCATATATTTT	CASRSGVVSSGNTIYF
TRBD1	TRBV20-1	TRBJ1-2	.	TGCAGTGCTAGTGAACAGGGGCGCTATGGCTACACCTTC	CSASEQGRYGYTF
.	TRBV27	TRBJ1-3	.	TGTGCCAGCTCTACGATGAACTCTGGAAACACCATATATTTT	CASSTMNSGNTIYF
TRBD1	TRBV6-1	TRBJ1-2	.	TGTGCCAGCAGTGACTTAGGACAGGGATTTGACTATGGCTACACCTTC	CASSDLGQGFDYGYTF
.	TRBV4-1	TRBJ1-5	.	TGCGCCAGCAGCCGTTGGCAGGAAAATCAGCCCCAGCATTTT	CASSRWQENQPQHF
TRBD2	TRBV9	TRBJ2-2	.	TGTGCCAGCAGCGGAGGGACTAGCGGGAGTTTGTACACCGGGGAGCTGTTTTTT	CASSGGTSGSLYTGELFF
TRBD1	TRBV27	TRBJ1-5	.	TGTGCCAGCAGCCGCTCACAGGGGGGTAATCAGCCCCAGCATTTT	CASSRSQGGNQPQHF
TRBD1	TRBV6-5	TRBJ1-2	.	TGTGCCAGCAGCCGACAGGGGGCAAACTATGGCTACACCTTC	CASSRQGANYGYTF